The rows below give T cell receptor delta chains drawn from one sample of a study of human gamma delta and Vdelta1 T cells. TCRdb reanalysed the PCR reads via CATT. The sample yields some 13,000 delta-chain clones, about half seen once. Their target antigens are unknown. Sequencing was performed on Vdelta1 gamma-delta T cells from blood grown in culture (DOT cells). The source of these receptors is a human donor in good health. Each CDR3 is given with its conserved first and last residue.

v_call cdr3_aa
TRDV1 CALGELPYHGAGEGYAYLYTDKLIF
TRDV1 CALGELPARPNTGGYPDKLIF
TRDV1 CALGELRLHQGILGRTDKLIF
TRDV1 CALGEQRGTSHKRVDTDKLIF
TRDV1 CALGEPPLGWGRGWSPVDDKLIF
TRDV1 CALGERVTTLGDTDKLIF
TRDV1 CALGETLHHMPLYTDKLIF
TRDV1 CALGEPPPARRWDTDKLIF
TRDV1 CALRLRSTGGRLSLYTDKLIF
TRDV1 CALGPHPNKYTGGDKLIF
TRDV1 CALAPSGGGYAGTDKLIF
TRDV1 CALGELRGWGTQYTDKLIF
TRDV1 CALGEHPRVPYKRLEGMTAQLFF
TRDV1 CALGETTRWDWGTPRGLKYTDKLIF
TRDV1 CALGETIPIANLVLGDTHDKLIF
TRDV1 CALGEPSYSGTNNLDSTPDKLIF
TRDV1 CALGDPPNFTGGYVEDTDKLIF
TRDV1 CALGEQGRGFVPTSRTRFGEIGITDKLIF
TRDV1 CALGPFGLPTFLGDTGGGLIF
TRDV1 CALGEPRDVTYWGIKDTDKLIF
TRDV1 CALGELPYWLGIPYTDKLIF
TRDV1 CALGERNTDKLIF
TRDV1 CALGELSHWGIRYTDKLIF
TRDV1 CALGDFPYVLGDTRVYTDKLIF
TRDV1 CALGPLRGPAGTLCHKLIF
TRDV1 CALGTYFPAPYWGIRKNTDKLIF
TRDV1 CALGEEGSDEEGYAARPLIF
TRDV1 CALGELSPQNPSTDKLIF
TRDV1 CALGDAYAVPGAPGYTDKLIF
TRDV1 CALGELRGGPHHHTDKLIF
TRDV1 CALGECCKSSQGTTGDQNTDKLIF
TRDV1 CALGELHLVPNLILGESKLIF
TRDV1 CALGIPRVGDTDKLIF
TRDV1 CALGEGLPTYPTGRPYKLIF
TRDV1 CALGGRPSTLRGGPYTDKLIF
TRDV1 CALGEPRYHWSDKLIF
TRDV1 CALGEIGYSHGGTDKLIF
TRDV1 CALGDGFLGYAGGPPDKLIF
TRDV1 CALGEGHLLGVHTDKLIF
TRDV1 CALGELVSCLPTGSLGGYGKLIF
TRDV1 CALGELALPTTPWGLGITDKLIF
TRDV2 CACDTNWGIGEDKLIF
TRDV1 CALGEYYGTGGYADKLIF
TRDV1 CALTFPNWGPTRPLIF
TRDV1 CALGETHRGEDVYTDKLIF
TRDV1 CALGELLPGDTYTDKLIF
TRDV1 CALGERPTLTGGLRRYDKLIF
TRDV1 CALGEVLLERGDLCVTDKLIF
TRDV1 CALGERPPPPTMCFDPPEGDKLIF
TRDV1 CALGDPLLGDTPQLQYTDKLIF
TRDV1 CALGPRGSSYARTGGPYTDKLIF